These T cell receptor beta chains were read from a single sample in a study of T cells of healthy individuals. From the 5' RACE reads, TCRdb called clonotypes with MiXCR, one entry per CDR3 protein. The sample has about 100,000 distinct CDR3 sequences; 17% are singletons. The receptor set was obtained from a human donor in good health. The CDR3 runs from the conserved cysteine through the conserved F or W. A D gene is named only where the DNA matches it firmly. Only part of the rows carry a size: once, few, many, or a class if the clone is expanded.

CDR3nt,CDR3aa,v_gene,abundance,j_gene,d_gene
TGTGCCAGCAGATACAGCTACGAGCAGTACTTC,CASRYSYEQYF,TRBV2,many,TRBJ2-7,.
TGTGCCAGCAAAGGGGACAGTCAAGCTTTCTTT,CASKGDSQAFF,TRBV6-5,.,TRBJ1-1,TRBD1
TGTGCCAGCACCACATTCGGGTTTTCAGATACGCAGTATTTT,CASTTFGFSDTQYF,TRBV7-9,many,TRBJ2-3,.
TGCGCCAGCAGCGGACAGGGTCTGAACACTGAAGCTTTCTTT,CASSGQGLNTEAFF,TRBV5-1,.,TRBJ1-1,TRBD1
TGCAGTGCTAGAGATCCCGAGGGGACAGGCTTCATGTTTCCCCAGCATTTT,CSARDPEGTGFMFPQHF,TRBV20-1,few,TRBJ1-5,TRBD1
TGTGCCAACGAAACAGCTGGACAGACAAATCAGCCCCAGCATTTT,CANETAGQTNQPQHF,TRBV28,many,TRBJ1-5,.
TGTGCCAGCAGCGGAAGAACAGGTCTGAACACTGAAGCTTTCTTT,CASSGRTGLNTEAFF,TRBV5-5,few,TRBJ1-1,.
TGTGCCAGCAGCCATGGTTCAGGGGACCATGGCTACACCTTC,CASSHGSGDHGYTF,TRBV3-1,once,TRBJ1-2,.
TGCAGCGAAAGGGACAGGATATATGGCTACACCTTC,CSERDRIYGYTF,TRBV29-1,many,TRBJ1-2,TRBD1
TGTGCCAGCAGTCCCGGCGGGACAGGGACCGGGGAGCTGTTTTTT,CASSPGGTGTGELFF,TRBV6-6,.,TRBJ2-2,TRBD1
TGCGCCAGCAGCTTCCGGGACAGGGGCTACGAGCAGTACTTC,CASSFRDRGYEQYF,TRBV5-1,.,TRBJ2-7,TRBD1
TGCAGCGTTGAGGGACAGGGGAGCACAGATACGCAGTATTTT,CSVEGQGSTDTQYF,TRBV29-1,.,TRBJ2-3,TRBD1
TGCGCCAGCAATTGGGACAGGGCCTACAATGAGCAGTTCTTC,CASNWDRAYNEQFF,TRBV5-1,few,TRBJ2-1,TRBD1
TGCAGTGCCCCTAGGGGGGAGGCTATCTCCTACGAGCAGTACTTC,CSAPRGEAISYEQYF,TRBV20-1,few,TRBJ2-7,.
TGTGCCAGTCACGACAGGCAAGAGACCCAGTACTTC,CASHDRQETQYF,TRBV5-4,few,TRBJ2-5,.
TGTGCCAGCAGGCCCGGGCTGACAGCCAAAGAGACCCAGTACTTC,CASRPGLTAKETQYF,TRBV27,few,TRBJ2-5,.
TGCGCCAGCAGCCAAGATTCGACAGGGTGGGGTGAGCAGTTCTTC,CASSQDSTGWGEQFF,TRBV4-3,few,TRBJ2-1,TRBD1
TGTGCCAGCAGCGTTGAAGAGACCCAGTACTTC,CASSVEETQYF,TRBV12-3/TRBV12-4,.,TRBJ2-5,.
TGTGCCAGCAGTCAACCGGGACTAGGGAAGGATACGCAGTATTTT,CASSQPGLGKDTQYF,TRBV6-2/TRBV6-3,few,TRBJ2-3,TRBD2
TGTGCCACGGCCAAGACAGGGAGCTCCTACGAGCAGTACTTC,CATAKTGSSYEQYF,TRBV6-1,few,TRBJ2-7,TRBD1
TGTGCCAGCAGCGTAGTTGGGGGGACAGGCGGGAGGCAAGAGACCCAGTACTTC,CASSVVGGTGGRQETQYF,TRBV9,few,TRBJ2-5,.
TGTGCCAGCAGTGAAACCCTGTCAGGACATTCACCCCTCCACTTT,CASSETLSGHSPLHF,TRBV6-1,many,TRBJ1-6,.